Sequencing of this TCR beta chain was carried out in a study of T cell repertoires in cytomegalovirus infection. Study summary: Public TCR beta signatures provided an indication of both CMV infection and a matching HLA type.

As for this clonotype: Its antigen is not known.

TCRdb reanalysed the reads using MiXCR and keeps one entry per CDR3 protein. The data show roughly 150,000 distinct CDR3 sequences, approximately 17% seen once. Study-wide findings and caveats: In two of eight donors, the top clonotype was HLA-C-restricted CMV-specific. The cumulative frequency of public TCR beta families distinguished individuals who carried CMV together with the relevant HLA.

Sequenced sample: CD8+ T cells from PBMCs. This clonotype was obtained from a human donor in good health (CMV status not recorded). Some clones in this sample may be carry-over from other donors' samples.

The CDR3 DNA follows: TGTGCCAGCAGTTTGTGGGTGACAGATACGCAGTATTTT. Translating it yields CASSLWVTDTQYF. The chain combines TRBV27 with TRBJ2-3; D remains ambiguous. Trimming shortened V by 3 bases and J by 3 bases, and 7 bases separated the two germline ends. Per germline, CDR1 MNHEY and CDR2 SMNVEV (reference sequence). This CDR3 is 13 amino acids long.